What follows are 18 T cell receptor beta chains derived from one specimen sequenced in a study of blood T cell repertoires in COVID-19. Here immunoSEQ multiplex PCR was the method, and the copy in TCRdb shows in-frame clones only, minus some. This sample yields over 200,000 clones, of which 87% are seen a single time; 1.5% to 2% belongs to the top ten. Sequenced material: peripheral blood. Receptor source: a man aged 35 to 55 with active or convalescent COVID-19.

The chain recombines TRBV28 with TRBJ2-7, with 10 nucleotides matching TRBD1. The ends lost 6 bases at V and 4 bases at J; junction bases unmatched: 6. Germline CDR1 and CDR2: MDHEN and SYDVKM. This CDR3 contains 14 residues. In DNA form, the CDR3 reads TGTGCCAGCAGCCCGACAGGGGGCACATACGAGCAGTACTTC. This encodes CASSPTGGTYEQYF.

J is TRBJ1-2 and V is TRBV5-6; 7 bases are shared with TRBD1. After removal of 6 bases from V and 7 bases from J, the junction contained 15 bases not matched to a gene. CDR1 is SGHDT and CDR2 is YYEEEE in the germline V gene. The CDR3 is 15 amino acids. CDR3 in amino acids: CASTKIGGATVGYTF. The CDR3 DNA reads as TGTGCCAGCACCAAGATAGGGGGCGCCACCGTTGGCTACACCTTC.

This chain connects TRBV7-3 to TRBJ2-6, with a weak D call TRBD2 (5 bases). The V end lost 5 bases, the J end lost 1 base, and 21 bases lay between the germline ends. The CDR3 has 19 residues. Germline V gene sequence: CDR1 SGHTA, CDR2 FQGTGA. The CDR3 reads CASSPLGQDFASGANVLTF. The DNA of the CDR3 is TGTGCCAGCAGCCCACTAGGGCAGGATTTTGCGTCTGGGGCCAACGTCCTGACTTTC. The full variable domain, completed using reference TRBV7-3 and TRBJ2-6, is GAGVSQTPSNKVTEKGKYVELRCDPISGHTALYWYRQSLGQGPEFLIYFQGTGAADDSGLPNDRFFAVRPEGSVSTLKIQRTERGDSAVYLCASSPLGQDFASGANVLTFGAGSRLTVL.

The chain employs TRBV6-2 or TRBV6-3 and TRBJ2-2, with 8 bases aligning to TRBD2. The CDR3 is made up of 16 amino acids. The V gene's germline CDR1 is MNHEY and CDR2 SVGEGT. V dropped 6 bases and J dropped 4; count of bases not matched to a gene: 10. DNA for the CDR3: TGTGCCAGCAGCCGGGAGGGGTCTTTTGGCACCGGGGAGCTGTTTTTT. This encodes CASSREGSFGTGELFF.

CDR3 protein: CASSLVAVPEAFF. The CDR3 nucleotides are TGTGCCAGCAGCCTCGTAGCGGTCCCTGAAGCTTTCTTT. V gene TRBV28 combines with J gene TRBJ1-1; D is undetermined. The V gene's germline CDR1 is MDHEN and CDR2 SYDVKM. The CDR3 loop spans 13 amino acids. V gave up 6 bases and J gave up 6 bases, with 14 bases separating them. Full variable domain (outside the CDR3, taken from reference TRBV28 and TRBJ1-1): DVKVTQSSRYLVKRTGEKVFLECVQDMDHENMFWYRQDPGLGLRLIYFSYDVKMKEKGDIPEGYSVSREKKERFSLILESASTNQTSMYLCASSLVAVPEAFFGQGTRLTVV.

As for this clone: Additional DNA sequences in this sample encode the identical CDR3. The rearrangement uses TRBV30 and TRBJ1-5, with D tentatively TRBD1 (5 bases). V shed 0 bases and J shed 4 bases, with 7 bases lying between them. This CDR3 is built from 13 residues. Germline V gene lookup returns CDR1 GTSNPN and CDR2 SVGIG (reference sequence). In DNA form, the CDR3 reads TGTGCCTGGAGTGTAGGGGCGAATCAGCCCCAGCATTTT. This gives the protein CAWSVGANQPQHF. Drawing the rest from reference TRBV30 and TRBJ1-5, the complete variable domain is SQTIHQWPATLVQPVGSPLSLECTVEGTSNPNLYWYRQAAGRGLQLLFYSVGIGQISSEVPQNLSASRPQDRQFILSSKKLLLSDSGFYLCAWSVGANQPQHFGDGTRLSIL.

The V gene is TRBV27, the J gene TRBJ2-7, with D perhaps matching TRBD1 (5 bases). The CDR3 is made up of 12 amino acids. Between the trimmed V and J ends, which lost 3 bases and 5 bases, there was a span of 8 bases. CDR1 and CDR2 (germline): MNHEY, SMNVEV (reference sequence). The CDR3 here is CASSFPGNEQYF. The CDR3, as DNA: TGTGCCAGCAGTTTCCCAGGGAACGAGCAGTACTTC.

The rearrangement links TRBV11-2 to TRBJ1-1, with D possibly being TRBD1 (6 bases). This CDR3 comprises 18 residues. Germline V gene lookup returns CDR1 SGHAT and CDR2 FQNNGV. Deletions cut 5 bases from V and 5 bases from J, with 27 bases between. The CDR3 bases are TGTGCCAGCAGCCCACTTATTGTCAGGGACACTCAGGGGACTGAAGCTTTCTTT. Its translation: CASSPLIVRDTQGTEAFF. Looking up the rest from reference TRBV11-2 and TRBJ1-1 gives the full variable domain: EAGVAQSPRYKIIEKRQSVAFWCNPISGHATLYWYQQILGQGPKLLIQFQNNGVVDDSQLPKDRFSAERLKGVDSTLKIQPAKLEDSAVYLCASSPLIVRDTQGTEAFFGQGTRLTVV.

The rearrangement joins TRBV28 to TRBJ2-5; 10 bases match TRBD2. The CDR3 extends over 13 amino acids. With V trimmed by 6 bases and J by 4 bases, 2 bases remained unmatched. Germline V CDR1 and CDR2: MDHEN, SYDVKM. The chain's CDR3 is CASRLAGVETQYF. In DNA, the CDR3 is TGTGCCAGCAGGCTAGCGGGAGTAGAGACCCAGTACTTC. Full variable domain (missing parts from reference TRBV28 and TRBJ2-5): DVKVTQSSRYLVKRTGEKVFLECVQDMDHENMFWYRQDPGLGLRLIYFSYDVKMKEKGDIPEGYSVSREKKERFSLILESASTNQTSMYLCASRLAGVETQYFGPGTRLLVL.

The V call is TRBV7-9, the J call TRBJ2-7, with a weak D call TRBD2 (5 bases). V gave up 5 bases and J gave up 6 bases, with 17 bases separating them. Per germline, CDR1 SEHNR and CDR2 FQNEAQ (reference sequence). The CDR3 has 14 amino acids. CDR3 region: CASSHTNLRGEQYF. Here the CDR3 DNA reads TGTGCCAGCAGCCATACCAATCTCCGGGGCGAGCAGTACTTC. Drawing the rest from reference TRBV7-9 and TRBJ2-7, the complete variable domain is DTGVSQNPRHKITKRGQNVTFRCDPISEHNRLYWYRQTLGQGPEFLTYFQNEAQLEKSRLLSDRFSAERPKGSFSTLEIQRTEQGDSAMYLCASSHTNLRGEQYFGPGTRLTVT.

Written as DNA, the CDR3 is TGTGCCAGTAGTGCAACCCCGCGGGGTGATCAGCCCCAGCATTTT. Amino acids: CASSATPRGDQPQHF. V is TRBV19 and J is TRBJ1-5; D gene unclear. Germline-derived CDR1 and CDR2 are LNHDA and SQIVND (reference sequence). This CDR3 contains 15 residues. Trimming took off 5 bases at V and 5 bases at J, with 16 bases between the two ends.

This chain uses TRBV27 with TRBJ2-3; 9 bases are a match to TRBD1. CDR1 and CDR2 from the germline V gene are MNHEY and SMNVEV (reference sequence). The CDR3 is made up of 13 amino acids. V was pared by 6 bases and J by 3 bases, with 1 base of the junction left unmatched. The CDR3 sequence is CASRTGGTDTQYF. In DNA, the CDR3 is TGTGCCAGCAGGACAGGGGGGACAGATACGCAGTATTTT.

The rearrangement links TRBV29-1 to TRBJ1-3; TRBD1 might be the D (5 bases). This CDR3 has 15 amino acids. Trimming removed 1 base at V and 4 bases at J, with 14 bases between. Per germline, CDR1 SQVTM and CDR2 ANQGSEA. CDR3 sequence (DNA): TGCAGCGTTGAAGGGGCCGGAGGGGCAGGAAACACCATATATTTT. This gives the protein CSVEGAGGAGNTIYF. The complete variable domain, with remaining parts taken from reference TRBV29-1 and TRBJ1-3, reads SAVISQKPSRDICQRGTSLTIQCQVDSQVTMMFWYRQQPGQSLTLIATANQGSEATYESGFVIDKFPISRPNLTFSTLTVSNMSPEDSSIYLCSVEGAGGAGNTIYFGEGSWLTVV.

This chain joins TRBV19 and TRBJ2-1; TRBD2 aligns across 14 bases. CDR3 length equals 15 residues. Germline CDR1 and CDR2: LNHDA and SQIVND (reference sequence). V gave up 5 bases and J gave up 3 bases; unmatched junction bases: 0. CDR3 sequence reads: CASSGLAGGYNEQFF. In DNA form, the CDR3 reads TGTGCCAGTAGTGGACTAGCGGGAGGCTACAATGAGCAGTTCTTC.

The chain carries TRBV7-8 and TRBJ2-7; D may be TRBD2 (7 bases). This CDR3 is 19 amino acids long. CDR1 and CDR2 (germline): SGHVS, FQNEAQ. V lost 5 bases and J lost 6, with 32 bases in between. In DNA form, the CDR3 reads TGTGCCAGCAGCGCCCTGCGAGTTCTGACGGGGGGCAGCAGGGTCGAGCAGTACTTC. It encodes CASSALRVLTGGSRVEQYF.

This clone has a handful of counts. This chain uses TRBV9 with TRBJ2-3; 9 positions match TRBD1. Per the germline V gene, CDR1 is SGDLS and CDR2 is YYNGEE. The J segment lost 3 bases and the V segment lost 2 bases, leaving 4 bases of the junction unmatched. The CDR3 runs 15 residues. CDR3 amino acids: CASSVGQGTTDTQYF. CDR3 DNA sequence: TGTGCCAGCAGCGTCGGACAGGGGACGACAGATACGCAGTATTTT.

V and J are TRBV14 and TRBJ1-2; a possible D gene is TRBD1 (6 bases). V lost 2 bases, J lost 4 bases, and 11 bases lay in between. The CDR3 contains 14 residues. Per germline, CDR1 SGHDN and CDR2 FVKESK. CDR3: CASSQLPGAYGYTF. As DNA, the CDR3 is TGTGCCAGCAGCCAACTTCCAGGGGCCTATGGCTACACCTTC.

The chain is built from TRBV7-2 and TRBJ1-3, with 9 nucleotides matching TRBD1. J gave up 1 base and V 6 bases, and 4 bases lay outside the gene matches. This CDR3 has 15 amino acids. The germline CDR1 and CDR2 sequences are SGHTA and FQGNSA. The CDR3 DNA is TGTGCCAGCAGTCGACAGGGGGGTTCTGGAAACACCATATATTTT. It specifies CASSRQGGSGNTIYF.